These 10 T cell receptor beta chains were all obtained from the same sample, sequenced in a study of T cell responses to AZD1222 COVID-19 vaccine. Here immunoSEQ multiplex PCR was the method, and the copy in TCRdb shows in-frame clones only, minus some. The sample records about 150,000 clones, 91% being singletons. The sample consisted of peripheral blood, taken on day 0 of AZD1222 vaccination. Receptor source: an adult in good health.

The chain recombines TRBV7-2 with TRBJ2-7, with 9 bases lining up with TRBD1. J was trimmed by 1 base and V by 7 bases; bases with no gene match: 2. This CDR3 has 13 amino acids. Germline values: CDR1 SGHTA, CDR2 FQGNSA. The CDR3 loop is CASTDRGSYEQYF. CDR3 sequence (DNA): TGTGCCAGCACAGACAGGGGGTCCTACGAGCAGTACTTC.

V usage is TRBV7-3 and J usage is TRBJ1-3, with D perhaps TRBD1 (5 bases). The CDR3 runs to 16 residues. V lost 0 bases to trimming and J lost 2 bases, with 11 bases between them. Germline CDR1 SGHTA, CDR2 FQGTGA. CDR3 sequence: CASSLTAGKAGNTIYF. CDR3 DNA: TGTGCCAGCAGCTTAACAGCAGGGAAGGCTGGAAACACCATATATTTT.

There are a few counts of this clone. CDR3 DNA: TGCGCCAGCAGCCAAGACCCTCGGACACATCCTAACTATGGCTACACCTTC. It specifies CASSQDPRTHPNYGYTF. The chain recombines TRBV4-1 with TRBJ1-2; maybe TRBD1 (5 bases). Germline-derived CDR1 and CDR2 are MGHRA and YSYEKL. This CDR3 region has 17 residues. V lost 0 bases and J 0 bases, leaving 14 bases between the germline ends.

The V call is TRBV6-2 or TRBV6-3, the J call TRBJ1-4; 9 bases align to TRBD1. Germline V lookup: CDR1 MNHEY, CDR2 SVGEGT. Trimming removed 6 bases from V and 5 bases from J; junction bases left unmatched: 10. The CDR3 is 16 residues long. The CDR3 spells CASSPPGQGGNEKLFF. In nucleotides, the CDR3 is TGTGCCAGCAGCCCCCCGGGACAGGGAGGAAATGAAAAACTGTTTTTT.

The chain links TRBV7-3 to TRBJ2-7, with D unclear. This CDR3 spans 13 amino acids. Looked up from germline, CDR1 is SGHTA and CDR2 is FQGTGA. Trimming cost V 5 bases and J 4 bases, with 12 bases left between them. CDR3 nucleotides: TGTGCCAGCAGCCTAGATAGCAGATACGAGCAGTACTTC. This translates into CASSLDSRYEQYF.

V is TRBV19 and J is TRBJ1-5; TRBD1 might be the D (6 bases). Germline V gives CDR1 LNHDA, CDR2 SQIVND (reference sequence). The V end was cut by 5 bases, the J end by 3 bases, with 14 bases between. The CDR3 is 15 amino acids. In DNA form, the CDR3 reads TGTGCCAGTAGTGTGACAGGTCCGAACAATCAGCCCCAGCATTTT. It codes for CASSVTGPNNQPQHF.

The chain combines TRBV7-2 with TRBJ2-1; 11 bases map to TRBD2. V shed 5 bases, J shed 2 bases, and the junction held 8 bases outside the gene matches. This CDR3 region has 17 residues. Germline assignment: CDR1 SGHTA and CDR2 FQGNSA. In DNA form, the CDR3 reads TGTGCCAGCAGCCCTCAGGGGGGACTAGCGGCCTACAATGAGCAGTTCTTC. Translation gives CASSPQGGLAAYNEQFF.

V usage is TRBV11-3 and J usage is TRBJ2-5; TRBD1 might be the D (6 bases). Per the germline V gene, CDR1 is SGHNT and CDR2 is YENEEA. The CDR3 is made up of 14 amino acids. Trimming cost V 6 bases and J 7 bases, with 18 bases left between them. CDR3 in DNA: TGTGCCAGCAGGATACAGGGCGGCACCGTGACCCAGTACTTC. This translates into CASRIQGGTVTQYF.

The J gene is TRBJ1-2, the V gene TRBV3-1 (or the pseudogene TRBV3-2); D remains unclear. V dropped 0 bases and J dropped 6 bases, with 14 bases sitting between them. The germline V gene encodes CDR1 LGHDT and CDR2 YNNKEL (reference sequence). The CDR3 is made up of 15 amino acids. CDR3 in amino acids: CASSQDPASFNGYTF. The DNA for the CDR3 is TGTGCCAGCAGCCAAGACCCAGCTTCATTTAATGGCTACACCTTC.

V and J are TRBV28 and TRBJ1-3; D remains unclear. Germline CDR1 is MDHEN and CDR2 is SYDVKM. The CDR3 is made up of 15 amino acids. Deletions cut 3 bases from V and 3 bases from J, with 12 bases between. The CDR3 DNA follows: TGTGCCAGCAGTTTCTCGACATCGTTTGGAAACACCATATATTTT. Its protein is CASSFSTSFGNTIYF.